Described below is a single TCR beta chain sequence and its context. This clone appeared a few times. What this receptor recognizes is not known. Nothing much larger sits one base from this clone, and base qualities are not available. These data come from a study of cytomegalovirus exposure and HLA in healthy donors (dated by TCRdb to 2016 to 2017). Study-wide context: In an earlier analysis of fewer than 750 of the donors, approximately 260 Gb of sequence data and some 100 million unique TCR beta sequences from about 190 million T cells were reported. HLA typing included class I and class II loci at four-digit resolution. To predict cytomegalovirus infection status, the study combined high-throughput TCR immunosequencing, statistical association of individual TCRs with disease status, and machine learning. Every discovery cohort repertoire had been produced on one sequencing platform. The study used immunosequencing to profile the T cell repertoires of around 600 subjects and linked those repertoires to cytomegalovirus serostatus. Typing coverage differed by locus: A, B, C, DRB1 and DQB1 were typed in about 629-640 donors, DQA1 in approximately 520, DPA1 in roughly 590, and DPB1 in approximately 450. In a later genetic analysis, genome-wide SNP genotypes for 398 of the 666 donors were used, and that subset was treated as a discovery cohort. Across approximately 400 genotyped donors of the cohort, an average of about 240,000 unique TCR beta nucleotide sequences per donor were sequenced, and roughly a sixth of those sequences were non-productive. About 280 gigabases of sequencing data and around 85 million unique TCR sequences made up an early release that covered roughly 670 HLA-typed donors. The study aimed to test whether signatures of past pathogen exposure could be identified by cataloging public T cell receptors. A separate validation cohort of 100 to 150 different subjects was used in addition to the roughly 620-subject first cohort. Among the roughly 400 genotyped donors, around 81% belonged to the genetic ancestry cluster associated with self-reported Caucasian donors. Roughly 5 DR-DQ haplotypes were handled as single units for association and clustering, since linkage in the cohort was strong. Alongside the repertoire data, information on donor age, sex, ethnicity and CMV serostatus was compiled. In a later analysis, previously published TCR beta repertoires from several hundred donors were re-analyzed and high-resolution HLA genotyping was added so that TCR occurrence patterns could be studied. The later analysis used no new phenotypic data to find candidate immune exposures, relying instead on TCR beta sequences and their occurrence across donors. In an earlier analysis of a few hundred of the donors, high-throughput TCR beta sequencing was used to judge whether each TCR beta V gene segment behaved as functional or pseudogenic.

Unmatched junction bases come to 9, with V trimmed by 6 bases and J by 6 bases. Based on the germline V gene, the CDR1 and CDR2 sequences are MNHEY and SVGAGI. Taken from cysteine to phenylalanine, the CDR3 has 15 residues. Here the CDR3 DNA is all that survives: 45 bases in frame from base 1. In total, approximately 700 healthy bone marrow donors made up the cohort. At the time of sampling, all cohort members were nominally healthy, though unrecorded immune exposures were likely present. The donor was CMV seropositive and was included in the group of approximately 310 seropositive cohort members. Every donor gave a peripheral blood sample, and the peripheral blood mononuclear cells from that sample were used for TCR beta sequencing. The Qiagen DNeasy Blood Extraction Kit was used to extract genomic DNA from the blood cell samples. Receptor libraries were prepared by the immunoSEQ multiplex PCR assay. A mixture of 60 forward primers for TCR Vbeta segments and 13 reverse primers for TCR Jbeta segments was used in the multiplex PCR. The CDR3 region of rearranged TCR beta genes was amplified from genomic DNA by a multiplex PCR assay. The amplified TCR beta libraries were sequenced on the Illumina HiSeq System as 87-base-pair reads. As for the authors' bioinformatics: A later analysis counted approximately 76 million unique TCR beta chains across the 550 to 700 repertoires, and approximately 11 million of these chains were shared by at least two donors. To remove PCR and sequencing errors, raw reads were error-corrected and collapsed into unique sequences using a nearest-neighbor algorithm that merged closely related sequences. To assign V, D and J gene segments, CDR3 sequences were aligned to IMGT reference sequences. For a sequence to be retained, a match of at least six nucleotides was required to both a V gene segment and a J gene segment. Rearrangements were called productive when the CDR3 lacked stop codons and stayed in frame with V and J; all others were non-productive. CDR3 was defined by IMGT convention, running from the second conserved V-encoded cysteine to the conserved J-encoded phenylalanine. Sequences without an unambiguous match to a single V gene segment were excluded from the earlier analysis of about 600 of the donors. In an earlier analysis of approximately 590 of the donors, a V segment was called functional when productive rearrangements were above 56.7%, and segregating when the standard deviation between donors exceeded 5%. A statistical classification framework was built to diagnose cytomegalovirus status from the catalog of TCR beta chain sequences. A later analysis assigned V and J genes by comparing TCR nucleotide sequences with IMGT/GENE-DB human TR gene sequences. A later analysis assigned CDR3 sequences and most-parsimonious VDJ recombination scenarios with the TCRdist pipeline. In a later analysis, each TCR beta chain was defined by its CDR3 amino acid sequence together with its V-gene family, and reads without a unique V-gene family were excluded. As a way to deal with suspected cross-contamination and a sequencing artifact, a later analysis dropped 450 to 700 nucleotide sequences that were highly shared and had low generation probability. In a later analysis, a clonal expansion index for each public chain was calculated from normalized within-repertoire ranks of inferred template counts. A later analysis computed generation probabilities with a VDJ recombination model fitted to out-of-frame rearrangements, and checked the results against IGoR. In a later analysis, TCR-TCR, TCR-HLA and TCR-CMV co-occurrence was scored with hypergeometric tests, and a repertoire-size bias correction was applied to TCR pairs. False discovery rates were estimated in a later analysis by permuting HLA or CMV assignments 20 times. In a later analysis, co-occurring TCRs were grouped with DBSCAN, and TCRdist sequence similarity was added when clustering was performed within HLA-allele-positive subsets. Repertoires with fewer than 30,000 or more than 120,000 public chains were left out of co-occurrence clustering, as were a handful of repertoires with anomalous nucleotide sharing. As stored in TCRdb, this immuneACCESS dataset retains in-frame rearrangements with V and J assigned. A fraction of the clones does not appear; measured against another copy, unresolved V genes explain less than half of the discrepancy, and the remainder lacks a known reason. D and trimming were read from the DNA, whereas the V and J calls and clone size are those reported in that table. The sample table lists some 150,000 clones, about 9.2% of them with a count of one. The top ten clonotypes cover roughly 7.2% of the sample.

General conclusions and limits of the study: In this cohort, only TCR beta chains were sequenced, and detectable features were limited by the absence of alpha or paired-chain data. A few of the identified cytomegalovirus-associated TCR beta chains were confirmed in vitro to be specific for cytomegalovirus antigens. Correlated functional status among segregating V segments might be attributable to linkage disequilibrium, but an unknown experimental factor could not be ruled out. Sequencing depth was assumed to be roughly uniform across donors in the presence/absence analyses, though that assumption may not hold. Several of the top co-occurrence clusters appeared to be linked to parvovirus B19, influenza, CMV and Epstein-Barr virus, according to a later analysis. Because the 87-base-pair reads could not distinguish some IMGT-functional V segments, including TRBV6-2 and TRBV6-3, those segments were excluded. Because counts were too low, roughly 18 rarely observed V segments, including chromosome 9 orphons, were left out of the earlier analysis of a few hundred of the donors. Assigning TCR associations to individual alleles was difficult when HLA alleles, especially DR and DQ, strongly co-occurred. A total of fewer than 200 TCR beta chains were listed by the study as associated with cytomegalovirus. In a later analysis, TCR association rates were found to vary across HLA loci, with the most associated TCRs seen for DRB1 alleles and the fewest for HLA-C alleles. In a later genetic analysis, a missense DCLRE1C variant was associated with V-gene and J-gene trimming of TCR beta chains, and the association was replicated in an independent cohort. In both the original and validation cohorts, the classifier was reported to diagnose cytomegalovirus status with high specificity and sensitivity. Compared with equally common non-associated chains, HLA-associated TCR beta chains in a later analysis were more clonally expanded and had lower generation probabilities. CMV serostatus was the only immune exposure information available for the cohort. In a later analysis, most CMV-associated TCR beta chains were found to appear HLA-restricted, with HLA associations seemingly driven largely by CMV exposure. In a later genetic analysis, fewer N-insertions in productive TCRs were reported among donors in an Asian-associated ancestry cluster than the roughly 700-donor mean. A cluster of highly shared sequence variants was judged likely to represent a technical artifact of the sequencing pipeline. At a false discovery rate of 0.05, a later analysis linked around 17,000 TCR beta sequences to specific HLA alleles. Most TCR sequences were seen in very few donors, while some public TCRs were found in many individuals. The authors suggested that the approach could potentially be extended to other disease states and immunological phenotypes. Because some donors lacked HLA typing at each locus, the association tests relied only on the typed subset. Broadly in line with IMGT annotations, most TCR beta V segments showed up in productive rearrangements about 90% or about 30% of the time in an earlier analysis of roughly 590 of the donors. A further reported finding was that TCR beta sequences accurately predicted the HLA-A and HLA-B alleles for most subjects in the first cohort.

Input material: PBMCs. The source of this sequence is a woman between 40 and 55 years old in good health and CMV-seropositive. The rearranged chain carries TRBV6-5 and TRBJ1-2; 11 bases in the middle match TRBD1. The CDR3 protein sequence reads: CASSRRTGGVHGYTF. The nucleotide sequence is TGTGCCAGCAGCCGTCGGACAGGGGGCGTTCATGGCTACACCTTC.